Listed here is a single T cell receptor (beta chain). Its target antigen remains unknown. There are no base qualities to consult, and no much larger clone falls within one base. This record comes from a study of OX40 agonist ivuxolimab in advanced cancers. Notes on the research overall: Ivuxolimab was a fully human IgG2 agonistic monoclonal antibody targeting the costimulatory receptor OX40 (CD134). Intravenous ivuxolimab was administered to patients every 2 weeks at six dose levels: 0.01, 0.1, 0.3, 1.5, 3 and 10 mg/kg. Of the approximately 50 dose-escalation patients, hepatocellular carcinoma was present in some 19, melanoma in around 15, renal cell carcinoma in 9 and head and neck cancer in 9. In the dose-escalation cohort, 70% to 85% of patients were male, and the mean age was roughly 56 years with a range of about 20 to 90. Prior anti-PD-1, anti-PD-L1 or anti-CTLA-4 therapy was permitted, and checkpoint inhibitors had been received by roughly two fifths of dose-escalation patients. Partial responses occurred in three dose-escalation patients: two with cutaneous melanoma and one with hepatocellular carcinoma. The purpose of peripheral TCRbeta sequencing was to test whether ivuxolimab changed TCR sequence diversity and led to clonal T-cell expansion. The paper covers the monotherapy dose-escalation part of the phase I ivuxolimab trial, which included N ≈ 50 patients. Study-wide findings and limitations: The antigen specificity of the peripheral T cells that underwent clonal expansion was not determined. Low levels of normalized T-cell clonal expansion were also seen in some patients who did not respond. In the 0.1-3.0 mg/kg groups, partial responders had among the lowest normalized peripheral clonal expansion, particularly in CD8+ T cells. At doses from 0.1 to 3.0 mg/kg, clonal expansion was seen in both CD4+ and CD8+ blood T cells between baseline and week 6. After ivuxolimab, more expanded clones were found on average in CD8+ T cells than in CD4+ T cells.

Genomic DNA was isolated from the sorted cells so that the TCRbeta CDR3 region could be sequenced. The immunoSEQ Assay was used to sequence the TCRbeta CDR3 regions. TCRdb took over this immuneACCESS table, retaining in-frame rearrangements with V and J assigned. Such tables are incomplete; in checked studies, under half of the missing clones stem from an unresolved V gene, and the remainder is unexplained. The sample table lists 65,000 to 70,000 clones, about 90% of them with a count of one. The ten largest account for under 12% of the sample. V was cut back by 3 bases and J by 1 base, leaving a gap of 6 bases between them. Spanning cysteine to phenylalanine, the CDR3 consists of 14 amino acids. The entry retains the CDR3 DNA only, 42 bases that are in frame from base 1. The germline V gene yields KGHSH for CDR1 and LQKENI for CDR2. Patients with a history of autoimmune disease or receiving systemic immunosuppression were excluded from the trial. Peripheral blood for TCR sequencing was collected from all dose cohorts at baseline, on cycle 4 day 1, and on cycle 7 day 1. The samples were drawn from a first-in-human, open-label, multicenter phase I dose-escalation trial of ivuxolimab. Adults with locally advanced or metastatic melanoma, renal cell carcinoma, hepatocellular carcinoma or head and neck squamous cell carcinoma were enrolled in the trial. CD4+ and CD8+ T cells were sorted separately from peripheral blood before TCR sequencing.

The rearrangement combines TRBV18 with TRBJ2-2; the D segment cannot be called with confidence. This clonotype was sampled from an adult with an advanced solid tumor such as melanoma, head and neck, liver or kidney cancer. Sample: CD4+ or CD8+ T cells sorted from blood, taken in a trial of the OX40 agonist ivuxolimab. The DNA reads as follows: TGTGCCAGCTCACCCCAGAGGAACACCGGGGAGCTGTTTTTT. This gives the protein CASSPQRNTGELFF.